A selection of T cell receptor beta chains follows, all from one sample in a study of cytomegalovirus exposure and HLA in healthy donors. TCRdb's copy holds only in-frame clones and misses some; the assay was immunoSEQ multiplex PCR. The sample lists 100,000 or so clones, 62% occurring once. The sequenced sample was PBMCs. Every receptor here comes from a woman aged 30 to 39 in good health and CMV-seropositive. Both conserved end residues are part of each CDR3. The order of the fields is V gene, D gene, clone size, J gene, CDR3 DNA, CDR3 protein. The D gene is left open where the match is weak. Not all rows give a size; the values are once, few, many and, for expanded clones, a class.

TRBV7-2,-,-,TRBJ1-1,TGTGCCAGCAGCTCCTACCTGAACACTGAAGCTTTCTTT,CASSSYLNTEAFF
TRBV5-8,TRBD1,-,TRBJ1-5,TGTGCCAGCAGCCCCGGGACAGCGTTTAGCAATCAGCCCCAGCATTTT,CASSPGTAFSNQPQHF
TRBV6-8,-,-,TRBJ2-1,TGTGCCAGCAGTTATCCCCCTAGGCTTTTCGGCAATGAGCAGTTCTTC,CASSYPPRLFGNEQFF
TRBV19,-,-,TRBJ2-5,TGTGCCAGTAGTATTGGAGGGAAGGCCCAGTACTTC,CASSIGGKAQYF
TRBV7-3,TRBD1,-,TRBJ1-2,TGTGCCAGCAGCTTAGACGACAGGGGGTTTTATGGCTACACCTTC,CASSLDDRGFYGYTF
TRBV29-1,-,-,TRBJ2-3,TGCAGCGTTCTGGGGAAGGGGGGCACAGATACGCAGTATTTT,CSVLGKGGTDTQYF
TRBV19,TRBD2,-,TRBJ2-1,TGTGCCAGTAGTGGGGACTACTACAATGAGCAGTTCTTC,CASSGDYYNEQFF
TRBV14,TRBD2,-,TRBJ2-3,TGTGCCAGCAGCCAAGATCGGCTAGCGGGGGGTTACACAGATACGCAGTATTTT,CASSQDRLAGGYTDTQYF
TRBV5-8,TRBD1,-,TRBJ1-1,TGTGCCAGCAGCTTGGAACAGGGGAGCTCGGACACTGAAGCTTTCTTT,CASSLEQGSSDTEAFF
TRBV7-2,-,-,TRBJ2-1,TGTGCCAGCAGCCGAGGGGCGCGGGGTGGCCGGAGTAATGAGCAGTTCTTC,CASSRGARGGRSNEQFF
TRBV5-4,-,few,TRBJ1-6,TGTGCCAGCAGCACAATCAATTCACCCCTCCACTTT,CASSTINSPLHF
TRBV18,TRBD2,-,TRBJ2-1,TGTGCCAGCTCACTCGGCGCGGGGGTCTACAATGAGCAGTTCTTC,CASSLGAGVYNEQFF
TRBV27,-,-,TRBJ2-1,TGTGCCAGCAGTTTCAGATCGCCAGGGTTGTGGAATGAGCAGTTCTTC,CASSFRSPGLWNEQFF
TRBV7-2,-,-,TRBJ2-3,TGTGCCAGCAGCTTAACCGGGGCAGATACGCAGTATTTT,CASSLTGADTQYF
TRBV11-2,TRBD1,-,TRBJ2-6,TGTGCCAGCAGCTTAGCATACAGGGGACGTGGGGCCAACGTCCTGACTTTC,CASSLAYRGRGANVLTF
TRBV7-2,TRBD1,-,TRBJ1-1,TGTGCCAGCAGCGGGACAGTGAACACTGAAGCTTTCTTT,CASSGTVNTEAFF